The 9 T cell receptor beta chains below all came from one sample that was sequenced in a study of radiotherapy plus CTLA-4 blockade in lung cancer. Repertoires were generated with immunoSEQ multiplex PCR, while TCRdb's copy carries only in-frame clones and drops some. This table holds about 78,000 clones, around nine tenths found once. This specimen was peripheral blood, taken from a patient treated with radiotherapy plus ipilimumab. The source is a human donor with non-small cell lung cancer who had stable disease on radiotherapy plus ipilimumab.

This clone was seen once. The chain is built from TRBV27 and TRBJ1-6; D ambiguous. The V gene's germline CDR1 is MNHEY and CDR2 SMNVEV (reference sequence). This CDR3 region has 13 residues. Trimming pared 3 bases from V and 10 bases from J, leaving 10 bases between. The CDR3 loop reads CASSLGEGSPLHF. The CDR3 DNA follows: TGTGCCAGCAGTTTGGGCGAGGGCTCACCCCTCCACTTT.

The chain employs TRBV7-9 and TRBJ1-3, with 9 bases aligning to TRBD1. CDR1 SEHNR and CDR2 FQNEAQ come from the germline V gene (reference sequence). This CDR3 is built from 15 residues. The trim removed 5 bases at V and 3 bases at J, leaving 5 bases unmatched. The CDR3 bases are TGTGCCAGCAGCCAACAGGGGGCTAATGGAAACACCATATATTTT. Translating it yields CASSQQGANGNTIYF.

The rearrangement uses TRBV29-1 and TRBJ2-3, with D possibly TRBD1 on 6 matching bases. Trimming shortened V by 7 bases and J by 3 bases, and 14 bases separated the two germline ends. CDR3 length: 13 amino acids. Germline values: CDR1 SQVTM, CDR2 ANQGSEA. In DNA form, the CDR3 reads TGCAGCGCCCGCGCTCAGGGGACAGATACGCAGTATTTT. Translation: CSARAQGTDTQYF.

V usage is TRBV28 and J usage is TRBJ1-2; TRBD1 agrees at 11 bases. V was pared by 5 bases and J by 3 bases, with 11 bases of the junction left unmatched. Germline loops: CDR1 MDHEN, CDR2 SYDVKM. The length of the CDR3 is 17 residues. The CDR3 DNA is TGTGCCAGCAGTCTTTTATTCCGGACAGGGGGCGACTATGGCTACACCTTC. Its translation is CASSLLFRTGGDYGYTF.

This sequence joins TRBV5-1 and TRBJ2-7; D remains ambiguous. This CDR3 spans 16 amino acids. Germline-derived CDR1 and CDR2 are SGHRS and YFSETQ. The V end was cut by 3 bases, the J end by 3 bases, with 19 bases between. This CDR3 is CASSSQRDRPFYEQYF. The CDR3 DNA reads as TGCGCCAGCAGCTCACAGCGAGATCGCCCTTTCTACGAGCAGTACTTC. The whole variable domain, filled in from reference TRBV5-1 and TRBJ2-7, reads KAGVTQTPRYLIKTRGQQVTLSCSPISGHRSVSWYQQTPGQGLQFLFEYFSETQRNKGNFPGRFSGRQFSNSRSEMNVSTLELGDSALYLCASSSQRDRPFYEQYFGPGTRLTVT.

This clone was counted only a few times. This chain links TRBV5-4 with TRBJ2-2, with TRBD2 identical over 12 bases. There are 17 residues in the CDR3. Germline loops: CDR1 SGHNT, CDR2 YYREEE (reference sequence). V lost 4 bases and J lost 0; bases outside the gene matches: 4. CDR3 nucleotides: TGTGCCAGCAGCCCGACTAGCGGGAGAGCGAACACCGGGGAGCTGTTTTTT. Translation: CASSPTSGRANTGELFF.

This clone was observed a few times. The chain combines TRBV5-6 with TRBJ2-7; 8 nucleotides align to TRBD1. V dropped 0 bases and J dropped 3; count of bases not matched to a gene: 5. Germline assignment: CDR1 SGHDT and CDR2 YYEEEE. The CDR3 is made up of 15 amino acids. CDR3 residues: CASSLGAGGNYEQYF. The CDR3 DNA is TGTGCCAGCAGCTTGGGGGCAGGGGGCAACTACGAGCAGTACTTC.

The CDR3 sequence is CASSLTTGSNTGELFF. The CDR3 bases are TGTGCCAGCAGCTTAACGACTGGTTCGAACACCGGGGAGCTGTTTTTT. The rearrangement uses TRBV11-2 and TRBJ2-2; D not resolved. V was cut by 2 bases and J by 0 bases, with 10 bases left in between. Looked up from germline, CDR1 is SGHAT and CDR2 is FQNNGV. The CDR3 length is 16 residues.

The genes are TRBV7-9 and TRBJ1-3, with 9 positions matching TRBD1. Germline CDR1 reads SEHNR; CDR2 reads FQNEAQ (reference sequence). This CDR3 is built from 16 residues. Trimming took 7 bases from V and 6 from J; bases not matched to a gene: 13. CDR3 loop: CASTPTLGDRVNTIYF. In DNA, the CDR3 is TGTGCCAGCACGCCGACTCTTGGGGACAGGGTAAACACCATATATTTT.